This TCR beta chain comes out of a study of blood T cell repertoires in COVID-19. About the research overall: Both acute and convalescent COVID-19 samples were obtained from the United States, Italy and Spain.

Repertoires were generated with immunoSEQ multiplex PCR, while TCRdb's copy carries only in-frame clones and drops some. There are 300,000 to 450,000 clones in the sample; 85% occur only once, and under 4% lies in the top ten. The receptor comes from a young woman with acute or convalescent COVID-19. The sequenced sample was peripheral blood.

CDR3 coding DNA: TGTGCCAGCAGCTTGGGACAGGGGGATGGCTACACCTTC. Amino acid sequence: CASSLGQGDGYTF. The chain combines TRBV7-2 with TRBJ1-2; 11 nucleotides align to TRBD1. V shed 3 bases and J 6 bases; nucleotides not matched to a gene: 0. The CDR3 length is 13 residues. From germline, CDR1 is SGHTA and CDR2 FQGNSA.